The next 25 T cell receptor beta chains were all read from a single sample in a study of blood T cell repertoires in COVID-19 (dated by TCRdb to about 2020). The library was generated by the immunoSEQ multiplex PCR assay. TCRdb carries this immuneACCESS record with in-frame sequences only. Its versions omit some clonotypes, under half of them owing to an unresolved V gene in the studies checked, with the rest unexplained. Present in this sample are 120,000 or so clones, around 86% of which were seen just once. The ten largest clonotypes hold over 20% of the sample. Sequenced input: peripheral blood. These receptors all come from a woman older than 75 with acute or convalescent COVID-19.

This clone showed up just once. V and J are TRBV5-1 and TRBJ2-5, with a tentative D call TRBD2 (6 bases). V was trimmed by 2 bases and J by 2 bases, leaving 10 bases between them. There are 14 residues in the CDR3. Germline assignment: CDR1 SGHRS and CDR2 YFSETQ. CDR3 nucleotide sequence: TGCGCCAGCAGCTTCAACGGGGGACAAGAGACCCAGTACTTC. It yields the protein CASSFNGGQETQYF.

CDR3 coding DNA: TGCGCCAGCAGCCAAGATCACGGGACAGGGGCCCTATGGGATGAGCAGTTCTTC. Its protein product is CASSQDHGTGALWDEQFF. The chain uses TRBV4-1 and TRBJ2-1; TRBD1 agrees at 10 bases. This CDR3 region has 18 residues. Losses at the gene ends were 0 bases for V and 8 bases for J; bases not matched to a gene: 13. Germline values: CDR1 MGHRA, CDR2 YSYEKL.

The V call is TRBV5-1, the J call TRBJ1-1; no clear D. The CDR3 has 15 amino acids. With 5 bases removed from V and 1 base from J, the gap between germline ends came to 15 bases. Germline V gives CDR1 SGHRS, CDR2 YFSETQ. CDR3 residues: CASRYIPEGNTEAFF. CDR3 bases: TGCGCCAGCAGGTATATACCGGAGGGGAACACTGAAGCTTTCTTT. The full variable domain, rest sourced from reference TRBV5-1 and TRBJ1-1, is KAGVTQTPRYLIKTRGQQVTLSCSPISGHRSVSWYQQTPGQGLQFLFEYFSETQRNKGNFPGRFSGRQFSNSRSEMNVSTLELGDSALYLCASRYIPEGNTEAFFGQGTRLTVV.

The chain recombines TRBV29-1 with TRBJ1-5; tentative D call: TRBD1 (5 bases). The CDR3 spans 12 residues. Germline V gene data show CDR1 as SQVTM and CDR2 as ANQGSEA. V gave up 5 bases and J gave up 6 bases, with 11 bases separating them. This CDR3 reads CSVSVQGQPQHF. The DNA of the CDR3 is TGCAGCGTTTCGGTGCAGGGTCAGCCCCAGCATTTT.

The chain employs TRBV6-2 or TRBV6-3 and TRBJ1-4; D uncertain. This CDR3 contains 17 residues. The ends were cut back, 2 bases at V and 0 bases at J, with 13 bases in the middle. Germline V gene sequence: CDR1 MNHEY, CDR2 SVGEGT. The CDR3 nucleotides read TGTGCCAGCAGTTACCTCCGGCGCGGGGCAACTAATGAAAAACTGTTTTTT. Protein sequence: CASSYLRRGATNEKLFF.

This clone was picked up one time. V gene TRBV2 combines with J gene TRBJ2-3; TRBD2 might be the D (5 bases). V lost 9 bases and J 0 bases, leaving 16 bases between the germline ends. Germline V CDR1 and CDR2: SNHLY, FYNNEI. The CDR3 covers 15 residues. This CDR3 is CARSEQDLSTDTQYF. CDR3 DNA: TGTGCCAGGTCGGAGCAGGACTTAAGCACAGATACGCAGTATTTT. The variable domain in full, with the rest retrieved from reference TRBV2 and TRBJ2-3, is EPEVTQTPSHQVTQMGQEVILRCVPISNHLYFYWYRQILGQKVEFLVSFYNNEISEKSEIFDDQFSVERPDGSNFTLKIRSTKLEDSAMYFCARSEQDLSTDTQYFGPGTRLTVL.

V is TRBV13 and J is TRBJ2-2; 8 bases are shared with TRBD2. This CDR3 is built from 18 residues. Per the germline V gene, CDR1 is PRHDT and CDR2 is FYEKMQ (reference sequence). V dropped 5 bases and J dropped 1; count of bases not matched to a gene: 12. CDR3 region: CASSQRRGGRRNTGELFF. CDR3 sequence (DNA): TGTGCCAGCAGCCAACGACGGGGGGGCCGTCGGAACACCGGGGAGCTGTTTTTT.

The chain is built from TRBV6-5 and TRBJ2-6; D perhaps matches TRBD1 (5 bases). CDR3 length equals 15 residues. Germline lookup yields CDR1 MNHEY and CDR2 SVGAGI. Trimming pared 5 bases from V and 2 bases from J, leaving 10 bases between. The CDR3 is CASSSQGTGANVLTF. As DNA, the CDR3 is TGTGCCAGCAGTAGCCAGGGTACTGGGGCCAACGTCCTGACTTTC.

This chain joins TRBV6-5 and TRBJ2-7, with 9 bases fitting TRBD1. There are 13 residues in the CDR3. Germline trimming cut 6 bases from V and 7 bases from J; bases unmatched to any gene: 7. CDR1 and CDR2 from the germline V gene are MNHEY and SVGAGI. The DNA for the CDR3 is TGTGCCAGCAGCCCCGACAGGGGGAGGGAGCAGTACGTC. Residues: CASSPDRGREQYV.

V is TRBV10-3 and J is TRBJ2-1; D is uncertain. Germline-derived CDR1 and CDR2 are ENHRY and SYGVKD. V dropped 4 bases and J dropped 5 bases, with 3 bases sitting between them. This CDR3 contains 11 residues. The CDR3 here is CAISGHNEQFF. CDR3 bases: TGTGCCATCAGTGGGCACAATGAGCAGTTCTTC.

The chain is built from TRBV4-1 and TRBJ1-2, with D perhaps matching TRBD1 (5 bases). Germline assignment: CDR1 MGHRA and CDR2 YSYEKL. Trimming removed 0 bases at V and 7 bases at J, with 12 bases between. There are 14 residues in the CDR3. CDR3 loop: CASSQDLGGLGYTF. In DNA form, the CDR3 reads TGCGCCAGCAGCCAAGATCTTGGGGGACTTGGCTACACCTTC.

As DNA, the CDR3 is TGTGCCAGCAGCCCGCTCCAGGATAATTCACCCCTCCACTTT. Encoded protein: CASSPLQDNSPLHF. The V gene is TRBV9, the J gene TRBJ1-6; D unresolved. This CDR3 is 14 amino acids long. Trimming took off 4 bases at V and 5 bases at J, with 10 bases between the two ends. CDR1 is SGDLS and CDR2 is YYNGEE in the germline V gene. The whole variable domain, remainder taken from reference TRBV9 and TRBJ1-6, is DSGVTQTPKHLITATGQRVTLRCSPRSGDLSVYWYQQSLDQGLQFLIQYYNGEERAKGNILERFSAQQFPDLHSELNLSSLELGDSALYFCASSPLQDNSPLHFGNGTRLTVT.

The gene calls are TRBV19 and TRBJ1-6; tentative D call: TRBD1 (6 bases). This CDR3 contains 14 residues. Germline CDR1 is LNHDA and CDR2 is SQIVND (reference sequence). The V gene lost 8 bases and the J gene lost 8 bases, with 16 bases spanning the gap. CDR3 residues: CASSLSYRDSPLHF. The CDR3 DNA reads TGTGCCAGTTCGCTCAGCTACAGGGATTCACCCCTCCACTTT.

This clone was seen just once. The chain carries TRBV9 and TRBJ2-7; 11 nucleotides align to TRBD2. The trim removed 4 bases at V and 3 bases at J, leaving 3 bases unmatched. Germline loops: CDR1 SGDLS, CDR2 YYNGEE. CDR3 size: 14 residues. This CDR3 reads CASSTGLADYEQYF. As DNA, the CDR3 is TGTGCCAGCAGCACGGGACTAGCGGACTACGAGCAGTACTTC.

The gene calls are TRBV7-3 and TRBJ1-6; D is perhaps TRBD1 (6 bases). The germline V gene has CDR1 SGHTA and CDR2 FQGTGA. The CDR3 totals 14 residues. Trimming shortened V by 2 bases and J by 6 bases, and 8 bases separated the two germline ends. CDR3 loop: CASSLGQSNSPLHF. For the CDR3, the DNA is TGTGCCAGCAGCTTAGGACAGTCTAATTCACCCCTCCACTTT. Complete variable domain (other parts from reference TRBV7-3 and TRBJ1-6): GAGVSQTPSNKVTEKGKYVELRCDPISGHTALYWYRQSLGQGPEFLIYFQGTGAADDSGLPNDRFFAVRPEGSVSTLKIQRTERGDSAVYLCASSLGQSNSPLHFGNGTRLTVT.

The V call is TRBV19, the J call TRBJ1-3; D uncertain. The CDR3 is 14 amino acids. Germline lookup yields CDR1 LNHDA and CDR2 SQIVND (reference sequence). The ends were cut back, 7 bases at V and 0 bases at J, with 10 bases in the middle. This CDR3 reads CASTDGSSGNTIYF. CDR3 DNA: TGTGCCAGTACTGACGGGAGCTCTGGAAACACCATATATTTT.

The table lists this clone with a few counts. The chain is built from TRBV6-5 and TRBJ1-1, with 10 nucleotides matching TRBD1. This CDR3 is built from 15 residues. The germline CDR1 and CDR2 sequences are MNHEY and SVGAGI. V trimming: 5 bases; J trimming: 4 bases; junction bases outside the gene matches: 7. CDR3 residues: CASSPRQGAFTEAFF. CDR3 bases: TGTGCCAGCAGTCCCCGACAGGGGGCTTTCACTGAAGCTTTCTTT.

The chain is built from TRBV7-8 and TRBJ2-3; tentatively, D is TRBD2 (6 bases). Trimming cost V 2 bases and J 4 bases, with 13 bases left between them. There are 15 residues in the CDR3. Looked up from germline, CDR1 is SGHVS and CDR2 is FQNEAQ. In DNA, the CDR3 is TGTGCCAGCAGCTTACGGACTAAAGCTTCAGATACGCAGTATTTT. Translation: CASSLRTKASDTQYF.

This clone was seen a handful of times. The chain recombines TRBV2 with TRBJ1-1, with 7 bases matching TRBD1. Germline values: CDR1 SNHLY, CDR2 FYNNEI. The CDR3 runs to 13 residues. V lost 7 bases to trimming and J lost 5 bases; unmatched junction nucleotides: 7. The CDR3 reads CASTRTGGTEAFF. The CDR3 bases are TGTGCCAGCACCAGGACAGGCGGGACTGAAGCTTTCTTT.

V gene TRBV5-8 combines with J gene TRBJ2-3; 7 bases map to TRBD1. Germline V gene sequence: CDR1 SGHTS, CDR2 YDEGEE. J lost 0 bases, V lost 5 bases, and 9 bases had no gene match. This CDR3 region has 16 residues. CDR3 DNA: TGTGCCAGCAGATTCCGGACAGGCGCTAGCACAGATACGCAGTATTTT. Translation: CASRFRTGASTDTQYF. Full variable domain (outside the CDR3, taken from reference TRBV5-8 and TRBJ2-3): EAGVTQSPTHLIKTRGQQATLRCSPISGHTSVYWYQQALGLGLQFLLWYDEGEERNRGNFPPRFSGRQFPNYSSELNVNALELEDSALYLCASRFRTGASTDTQYFGPGTRLTVL.

The chain couples TRBV7-2 to TRBJ2-1; TRBD2 agrees at 8 bases. This CDR3 spans 15 amino acids. The V and J ends lost 5 bases and 6 bases, in that order; junction bases with no gene match: 9. The germline CDR1 and CDR2 sequences are SGHTA and FQGNSA. The CDR3 sequence: CASSPGGAGGNEQFF. The CDR3 DNA follows: TGTGCCAGCAGCCCCGGGGGGGCCGGCGGCAATGAGCAGTTCTTC.

The chain combines TRBV7-3 with TRBJ1-1; 10 bases align to TRBD1. Per germline, CDR1 SGHTA and CDR2 FQGTGA. The CDR3 has 15 amino acids. Trimming took 2 bases from V and 5 from J; bases not matched to a gene: 5. CDR3 in amino acids: CASSLAGQGRTEAFF. The CDR3 DNA reads as TGTGCCAGCAGCTTAGCGGGACAGGGGCGAACTGAAGCTTTCTTT.

Concerning this clone: The same CDR3 arises from other DNA sequences in this sample as well. The V gene is TRBV5-1, the J gene TRBJ1-2, with unresolved D. This CDR3 has 13 amino acids. Trimming cost V 1 base and J 3 bases, with 7 bases left between them. Looked up from germline, CDR1 is SGHRS and CDR2 is YFSETQ. The CDR3 DNA sequence: TGCGCCAGCAGCTTGAGGCAGGACTATGGCTACACCTTC. Its translation is CASSLRQDYGYTF.

This clone appeared a single time. The same CDR3 is also encoded by other DNA sequences in this sample. The V and J genes are TRBV5-4 and TRBJ1-2, with unresolved D. The V end was cut by 0 bases, the J end by 8 bases, with 5 bases between. The germline gives CDR1 SGHNT, CDR2 YYREEE (reference sequence). This CDR3 has 11 amino acids. The CDR3 DNA sequence: TGTGCCAGCAGCTTGGGGGCGGGCTACACCTTC. Translated, it gives CASSLGAGYTF.

The chain is built from TRBV10-3 and TRBJ2-2, with 10 bases aligning to TRBD1. CDR1 is ENHRY, CDR2 SYGVKD, per germline. V gave up 11 bases and J gave up 4 bases; unmatched junction bases: 7. CDR3 length equals 14 residues. CDR3 sequence (DNA): TGTGCCGCCGGGACAGGGGCGGGCACCGGGGAGCTGTTTTTT. This encodes CAAGTGAGTGELFF.